Given below is one TCR beta chain in context. Germline V gene sequence: CDR1 MGHRA, CDR2 YSYEKL. J gave up 4 bases and V 5 bases, and 12 bases lay outside the gene matches. The CDR3 is 17 residues long. Measured with immunoSEQ multiplex PCR; TCRdb has only the in-frame clones, and not every one. The sample records some 290,000 clones, 81% being singletons. This entry is derived from a study of blood T cell repertoires in COVID-19. The sequenced sample was peripheral blood. The chain links TRBV4-1 to TRBJ2-5; 11 bases are a match to TRBD1. The receptor was derived from a woman aged 55-75 years with active or convalescent COVID-19. Written as DNA, the CDR3 is TGCGCCAGCAGCTCCCAAGCCGGGACAGGGGGTTTAGAGACCCAGTACTTC. Translation: CASSSQAGTGGLETQYF.